The present T cell receptor beta chain was sequenced within a study of blood T cell repertoires in COVID-19. CDR3 length equals 14 residues. Germline CDR1 reads MNHEY; CDR2 reads SVGAGI. V was clipped by 10 bases and J by 1 base, with 16 bases between them. Method: immunoSEQ multiplex PCR; TCRdb's copy keeps in-frame clones and lacks some. The data show roughly 13,000 clones, 75% to 90% seen once. This rearrangement joins TRBV6-5 to TRBJ1-2, with D possibly matching TRBD1 (5 bases). Material for sequencing was peripheral blood. This receptor was taken from an elderly man with acute or convalescent COVID-19. CDR3 coding DNA: TGTGCCACCGGGGAGGGGCAGATTAACTATGGCTACACCTTC. Protein product: CATGEGQINYGYTF.